This T cell receptor (beta chain) stems from a study of OX40 agonist ivuxolimab in advanced cancers. Study-level information: Patients were given ivuxolimab, an antibody that agonizes OX40 (CD134).

Measured with immunoSEQ multiplex PCR; TCRdb has only the in-frame clones, and not every one. In the table there are tens of thousands of clones, 70% to 85% of which are singletons. Study-wide findings and caveats: Clonal expansion was seen in CD4+ and CD8+ blood T cells by week 6 at 0.1 to 3.0 mg/kg.

V shed 5 bases, J shed 4 bases, and the junction held 6 bases outside the gene matches. The germline CDR1 and CDR2 sequences are SNHLY and FYNNEI. The CDR3 extends over 15 amino acids. In regard to this clone: What it recognizes is unknown.

Material: CD4+ or CD8+ T cells sorted from blood, obtained in a trial of the OX40 agonist ivuxolimab. This clonotype originated in an adult with an advanced solid tumor such as melanoma, head and neck, liver or kidney cancer. The chain carries TRBV2 and TRBJ2-1, with 9 bases that match TRBD1. The CDR3 loop reads CASSPDRGGYNEQFF. In nucleotides, the CDR3 is TGTGCCAGCAGTCCGGACAGGGGAGGATACAATGAGCAGTTCTTC.